Listed below are T cell receptor beta chains from one sample, sequenced in a study of response to subunit inactivated influenza vaccine. TCRdb re-called the RT-PCR reads with MiXCR, one entry per CDR3 protein. Of about 570,000 distinct CDR3 sequences listed, about 10% are singletons. The sample was PBMCs from blood, taken on the day of vaccination. The receptors shown here come from a man aged 50-59 years who received an inactivated influenza vaccine. The CDR3 runs from the conserved cysteine through the conserved F or W.

>TRBV20-1|TRBJ2-2
CSARPGRVGSDTGELFF
>TRBV7-9|TRBJ1-4
CASSLSQGRVEKLFF
>TRBV7-2|TRBJ1-5
CASSSITHQPQHF
>TRBV28|TRBJ2-5
CASSFLAGDQRETQYF
>TRBV28|TRBJ2-7
CASSLTGSVYEQYF
>TRBV6-1|TRBJ2-5
CASIKGEETQYF
>TRBV4-1|TRBJ2-7
CASSQDIGDYEQYF
>TRBV3-1|TRBJ1-2
CASSRTPATGGYGYTF
>TRBV4-3|TRBJ2-3
CASSLGLAGGPSTDTQYF
>TRBV15|TRBJ2-5
CATSRTRGQGQETQYF
>TRBV6-5|TRBJ2-7
CASSAGQYEQYF
>TRBV28|TRBJ1-6
CASSPPSGSSYNSPLHF
>TRBV4-2|TRBJ2-2
CASSQEVAGSYTGELFF
>TRBV10-3|TRBJ2-1
CAISDPLERGHSYNEQFF
>TRBV7-9|TRBJ2-2
CASSPDRDNGELFF
>TRBV5-1|TRBJ2-2
CASSFRAQDAWTGELFF
>TRBV7-2|TRBJ1-5
CASSDTESYSNQPQHF
>TRBV6-1|TRBJ2-7
CASRGLAGTGSSYEQYF
>TRBV5-1|TRBJ1-1
CASRSTGVGSTEAFF
>TRBV20-1|TRBJ2-7
CSARTIAGGPVSATYEQYF
>TRBV20-1|TRBJ1-5
CSATKVAGGNQPQHF
>TRBV7-2|TRBJ2-1
CASSLGGRGRRNEQFF
>TRBV20-1|TRBJ1-1
CSAVSGETLNTEAFF
>TRBV30|TRBJ2-7
CAWGTGTIYEQYF
>TRBV10-3|TRBJ1-2
CAISEGQGLNYGYTF
>TRBV12-3/TRBV12-4|TRBJ2-1
CASSLLAGTGRNEQFF
>TRBV27|TRBJ2-7
CASSIRGRIPYEQYF
>TRBV18|TRBJ1-1
CASSTSVDGNTEAFF
>TRBV28|TRBJ2-1
CASSLREGSYNEQFF
>TRBV7-2|TRBJ2-3
CASIGQGGSTDTQYF
>TRBV11-2|TRBJ2-7
CASSSVRALYEQYF